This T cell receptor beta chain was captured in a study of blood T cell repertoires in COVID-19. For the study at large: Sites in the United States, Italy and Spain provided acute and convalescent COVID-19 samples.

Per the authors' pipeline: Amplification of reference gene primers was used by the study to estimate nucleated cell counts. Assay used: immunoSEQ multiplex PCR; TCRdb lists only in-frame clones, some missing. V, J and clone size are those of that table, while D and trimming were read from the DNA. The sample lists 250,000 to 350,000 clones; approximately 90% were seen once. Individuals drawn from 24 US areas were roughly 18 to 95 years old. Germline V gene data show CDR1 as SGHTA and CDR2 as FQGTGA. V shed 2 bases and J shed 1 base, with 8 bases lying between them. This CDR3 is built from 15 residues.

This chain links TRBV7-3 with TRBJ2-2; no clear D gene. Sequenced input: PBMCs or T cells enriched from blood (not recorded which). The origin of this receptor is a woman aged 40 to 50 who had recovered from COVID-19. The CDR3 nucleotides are TGTGCCAGCAGCTTAGCTCCAGGGAACACCGGGGAGCTGTTTTTT. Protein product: CASSLAPGNTGELFF.